The T cell receptor beta chain under discussion was sequenced for a study of T cell repertoires in cytomegalovirus infection. Study context: Selection of CMV epitopes for the study included recently identified HLA-C-restricted and well-studied HLA-B-restricted ones. In public TCR beta signatures, there were indications of both CMV infection and matching HLA type. Findings of the study overall: Of the TCR beta families, the public ones yielded a cumulative frequency that identified carriers of CMV plus the relevant HLA. In two of eight donors, the top clonotype was HLA-C-restricted CMV-specific.

After removal of 2 bases from V and 5 bases from J, the junction contained 8 bases not matched to a gene. Germline CDR1 MNHEY, CDR2 SVGEGT. This CDR3 is 17 amino acids long. Turning to this clonotype: Its matching antigen is unknown.

TCRdb fed the reads into MiXCR, producing one record per CDR3 protein. Among approximately 120,000 distinct CDR3 sequences listed, roughly a third were seen once. Sequenced here: CD8+ T cells from cultured PBMCs, sampled from culture after CMV antigen stimulation. This rearrangement joins TRBV6-2 or TRBV6-3 to TRBJ2-3, with 12 positions matching TRBD2. This TCR was sampled from a human donor in good health (CMV status not recorded). Some clones in this sample may be carry-over from other donors' samples. In DNA, the CDR3 is TGTGCCAGCAGTTACGGACTAGCGGGGAGAGCACAAGATACGCAGTATTTT. Translated: CASSYGLAGRAQDTQYF.